This record covers a single T cell receptor beta chain. This entry is derived from a study of blood T cell repertoires in COVID-19. Study in general: From the United States, Italy and Spain came samples of acute and convalescent COVID-19. The analysed material was cDNA or gDNA that came from T cells, B-cell-depleted T cells, or PBMCs.

As processed by the authors: Amplification of reference gene primers provided the estimated nucleated cell counts. Assay: immunoSEQ multiplex PCR; the TCRdb copy retains only in-frame clones and omits some. V, J and clone size were drawn from that table, and D and trimming were deduced from the DNA. The table lists about 310,000 clones, approximately 85% of them singletons. Per germline, CDR1 SGHAT and CDR2 FQNNGV. The CDR3 has 15 amino acids. The germline V and J ends were trimmed by 3 bases and 2 bases, with 11 bases remaining between them. Participants' reported clinical history set cohort assignment.

The chain has TRBV11-2 and TRBJ1-5, with D possibly matching TRBD1 (5 bases). This TCR came from a man aged 25-45 years who had recovered from COVID-19. Sample: PBMCs or T cells enriched from blood (not recorded which). Written as DNA, the CDR3 is TGTGCCAGCAGCTTCAATTGGGGGGGCAATCAGCCCCAGCATTTT. It translates to CASSFNWGGNQPQHF.